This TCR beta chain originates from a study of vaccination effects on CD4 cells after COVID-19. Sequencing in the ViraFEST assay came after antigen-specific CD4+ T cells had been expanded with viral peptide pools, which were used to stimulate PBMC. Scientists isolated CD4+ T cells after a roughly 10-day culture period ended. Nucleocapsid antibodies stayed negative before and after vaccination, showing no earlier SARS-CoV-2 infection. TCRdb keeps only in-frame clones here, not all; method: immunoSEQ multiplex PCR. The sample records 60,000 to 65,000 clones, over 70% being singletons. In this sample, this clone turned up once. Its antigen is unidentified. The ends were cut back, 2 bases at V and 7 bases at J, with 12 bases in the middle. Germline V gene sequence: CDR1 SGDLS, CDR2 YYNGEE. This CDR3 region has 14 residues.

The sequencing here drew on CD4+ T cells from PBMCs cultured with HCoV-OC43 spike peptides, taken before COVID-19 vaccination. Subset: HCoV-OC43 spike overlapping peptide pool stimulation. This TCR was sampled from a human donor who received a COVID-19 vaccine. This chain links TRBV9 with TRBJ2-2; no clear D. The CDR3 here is CASSVDHSYGELFF. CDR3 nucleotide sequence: TGTGCCAGCAGCGTGGACCACTCTTACGGGGAGCTGTTTTTT.